This T cell receptor (beta chain) was observed in a study of Graves' ophthalmopathy and Graves' hyperthyroidism. Turning to this clonotype: Its specificity is unknown.

Study results and caveats: Blood also held most thyroid clonotypes expanded above 0.001 frequency. Forecasting of ophthalmopathy progression by the model achieved less than 71% sensitivity and roughly 75% specificity.

The study amplified TCR beta CDR3 regions using RNA transcripts. The first round was an RT-PCR with HTBI primers, and the second round was a multiplex PCR. TCRdb reanalysed the multiplex PCR reads using MiXCR and keeps one entry per CDR3 protein. The data show about 210,000 distinct CDR3 sequences, 29% seen once. Germline V gene lookup returns CDR1 MNHNS and CDR2 SASEGT. This CDR3 has 14 residues. V was pared by 3 bases and J by 5 bases, with 13 bases between. The chain is built from TRBV6-1 and TRBJ2-5; tentatively, D is TRBD1 (6 bases). The receptor comes from a man aged 50 to 59 with Graves' ophthalmopathy. Source material: peripheral blood. The DNA of the CDR3 is TGTGCCAGCAGTGATAACAGGGCCGAGGAGACCCAGTACTTC. Its translation: CASSDNRAEETQYF.